This T cell receptor beta chain emerged from a study of T cell changes during pregnancy in multiple sclerosis. Assay: immunoSEQ multiplex PCR; the TCRdb copy retains only in-frame clones and omits some. The profile shows approximately 23,000 clones, more than 80% of them singletons. The CDR3 is 19 amino acids. The sequence was collected from a female donor in good health, enrolled as a control in a pregnancy study. Specimen: CD4+ T cells from peripheral blood mononuclear cells, collected in the third trimester of pregnancy. This chain connects TRBV12-2 to TRBJ2-1; TRBD2, the table's D call, lacks a check against the DNA. TRBV12-2 is given as a pseudogene. The DNA for the CDR3 is TGTGCAAGTCGCTCCAGCTTGACTAGCGGGGTGAGCTCCTACAATGAGCAGTTCTTC. Its translation is CASRSSLTSGVSSYNEQFF.